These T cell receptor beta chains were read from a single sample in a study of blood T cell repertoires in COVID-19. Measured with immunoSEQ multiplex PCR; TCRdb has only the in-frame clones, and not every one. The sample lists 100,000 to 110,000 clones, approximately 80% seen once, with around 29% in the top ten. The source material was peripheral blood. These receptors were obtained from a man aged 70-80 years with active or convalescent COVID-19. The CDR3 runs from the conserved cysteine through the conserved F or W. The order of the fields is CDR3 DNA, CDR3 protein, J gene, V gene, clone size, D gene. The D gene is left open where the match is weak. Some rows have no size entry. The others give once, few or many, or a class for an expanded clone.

CDR3 DNA: TGTGCCAGCAGCAACCTGGGACAGGGATTCAACGAGCAGTACTTC
CDR3 protein: CASSNLGQGFNEQYF
J gene: TRBJ2-7
V gene: TRBV11-2
clone size: -
D gene: TRBD1

CDR3 DNA: TGTGCCAGCAGCCCCCAGGGACTAGCGGGAATTTCCGGGGAGCTGTTTTTT
CDR3 protein: CASSPQGLAGISGELFF
J gene: TRBJ2-2
V gene: TRBV11-2
clone size: -
D gene: TRBD2

CDR3 DNA: TGCAGCGCCATGAACACTGAAGCTTTCTTT
CDR3 protein: CSAMNTEAFF
J gene: TRBJ1-1
V gene: TRBV29-1
clone size: -
D gene: -

CDR3 DNA: TGTGCCATCAGTGAGTCAGGACAGGACCTCTATGGCTACACCTTC
CDR3 protein: CAISESGQDLYGYTF
J gene: TRBJ1-2
V gene: TRBV10-3
clone size: many
D gene: TRBD1

CDR3 DNA: TGCAGTGCTAGTACCCCCGGGGGTAGCAATCAGCCCCAGCATTTT
CDR3 protein: CSASTPGGSNQPQHF
J gene: TRBJ1-5
V gene: TRBV20-1
clone size: -
D gene: -

CDR3 DNA: TGTGCCAGCAGCCAAGAGCGGCTCTCCTACGAGCAGTACTTC
CDR3 protein: CASSQERLSYEQYF
J gene: TRBJ2-7
V gene: TRBV3-1/TRBV3-2
clone size: -
D gene: -

CDR3 DNA: TGTGCCACCAGCAGAGATACAGGGGGCGGACAGCCCCAGCATTTT
CDR3 protein: CATSRDTGGGQPQHF
J gene: TRBJ1-5
V gene: TRBV15
clone size: few
D gene: TRBD1

CDR3 DNA: TGTGCCAGCAGTTCCTCCGGGACTAGGCTGTTCTTC
CDR3 protein: CASSSSGTRLFF
J gene: TRBJ2-1
V gene: TRBV12-3/TRBV12-4
clone size: -
D gene: TRBD2

CDR3 DNA: TGTGCCAGCAGCTCTTCATCGGACACCATATATTTT
CDR3 protein: CASSSSSDTIYF
J gene: TRBJ1-3
V gene: TRBV5-4
clone size: few
D gene: -

CDR3 DNA: TGTGCCAGCTCACCAGTTTCGGACTTCAATGGCTACACCTTC
CDR3 protein: CASSPVSDFNGYTF
J gene: TRBJ1-2
V gene: TRBV18
clone size: -
D gene: -

CDR3 DNA: TGCGCCAGCAGCCAAGACCCCCTAGCGGTATCACACAATGAGCAGTTCTTC
CDR3 protein: CASSQDPLAVSHNEQFF
J gene: TRBJ2-1
V gene: TRBV4-1
clone size: -
D gene: TRBD2

CDR3 DNA: TGTGCCAGCAGCGTAGCTGGGGCAGGAAACACCATATATTTT
CDR3 protein: CASSVAGAGNTIYF
J gene: TRBJ1-3
V gene: TRBV9
clone size: -
D gene: -

CDR3 DNA: TGTGCCAGCAGCCAAGATGTCACAGGTTTCTCTGGGGCCAACGTCCTGACTTTC
CDR3 protein: CASSQDVTGFSGANVLTF
J gene: TRBJ2-6
V gene: TRBV4-2
clone size: -
D gene: -

CDR3 DNA: TGTGCCATCAGTGAGTCGCCCGGAGGGACTGAAGCTTTCTTT
CDR3 protein: CAISESPGGTEAFF
J gene: TRBJ1-1
V gene: TRBV10-3
clone size: -
D gene: -

CDR3 DNA: TGTGCCAGCCGGACAGGCCATGGCTACACCTTC
CDR3 protein: CASRTGHGYTF
J gene: TRBJ1-2
V gene: TRBV27
clone size: -
D gene: TRBD1

CDR3 DNA: TGTGCCAGCAGCTTATCGGGACAGGGGATGTTTGGTGAGGAAAAACTGTTTTTT
CDR3 protein: CASSLSGQGMFGEEKLFF
J gene: TRBJ1-4
V gene: TRBV11-2
clone size: -
D gene: TRBD1

CDR3 DNA: TGCGCCAGCAGCCAAGTCCCACAGGGGGATCAGCCCCAGCATTTT
CDR3 protein: CASSQVPQGDQPQHF
J gene: TRBJ1-5
V gene: TRBV4-1
clone size: few
D gene: TRBD1

CDR3 DNA: TGTGCCAGTAGTCAACAGGCGAGCTCCTACAATGAGCAGTTCTTC
CDR3 protein: CASSQQASSYNEQFF
J gene: TRBJ2-1
V gene: TRBV19
clone size: -
D gene: -

CDR3 DNA: TGTGCCACCAAGGGAGACAGGGGTGAAAAACTGTTTTTT
CDR3 protein: CATKGDRGEKLFF
J gene: TRBJ1-4
V gene: TRBV24-1
clone size: -
D gene: TRBD1

CDR3 DNA: TGTGCCAGCAGTCCCACGGACAGGGGAGCAGGAAAGACCCAGTACTTC
CDR3 protein: CASSPTDRGAGKTQYF
J gene: TRBJ2-5
V gene: TRBV6-2/TRBV6-3
clone size: -
D gene: TRBD1

CDR3 DNA: TGCGCCAGCAGCCAAGGGCCAGGGACCTACGAGCAGTACTTC
CDR3 protein: CASSQGPGTYEQYF
J gene: TRBJ2-7
V gene: TRBV4-1
clone size: -
D gene: -

CDR3 DNA: TGTGCCAGCAGCGTAGAGGGGTCGAATGAGCAGTTCTTC
CDR3 protein: CASSVEGSNEQFF
J gene: TRBJ2-1
V gene: TRBV9
clone size: -
D gene: -

CDR3 DNA: TGTGCCAGCAGTCATCCCATTTCTGAAGCTTTCTTT
CDR3 protein: CASSHPISEAFF
J gene: TRBJ1-1
V gene: TRBV6-2/TRBV6-3
clone size: -
D gene: -

CDR3 DNA: TGTGCCAGCAGTTTATATACCGACAGGGGCTTCGGCTACACCTTC
CDR3 protein: CASSLYTDRGFGYTF
J gene: TRBJ1-2
V gene: TRBV28
clone size: -
D gene: TRBD1

CDR3 DNA: TGTGCCAGCAGCTTAGTTGGCGAGACCCAGTACTTC
CDR3 protein: CASSLVGETQYF
J gene: TRBJ2-5
V gene: TRBV11-2
clone size: once
D gene: -

CDR3 DNA: TGTGCCACCAGTGTTTTCCAGGGGGACTACAATGAGCAGTTCTTC
CDR3 protein: CATSVFQGDYNEQFF
J gene: TRBJ2-1
V gene: TRBV24-1
clone size: once
D gene: TRBD1

CDR3 DNA: TGTGCCAGCAGCCAAGACGAGGGAGCGAGGTCCTACGAGCAGTACTTC
CDR3 protein: CASSQDEGARSYEQYF
J gene: TRBJ2-7
V gene: TRBV4-2
clone size: once
D gene: -

CDR3 DNA: TGTGCCAGCAGCTCATTTATTAGCGGGAGTGCATCCTACGAGCAGTACTTC
CDR3 protein: CASSSFISGSASYEQYF
J gene: TRBJ2-7
V gene: TRBV7-9
clone size: -
D gene: TRBD2

CDR3 DNA: TGTGCCAGCAGTTACGGGTGGGAGGTATCCTACAATGAGCAGTTCTTC
CDR3 protein: CASSYGWEVSYNEQFF
J gene: TRBJ2-1
V gene: TRBV6-2/TRBV6-3
clone size: few
D gene: -

CDR3 DNA: TGTGCCAGCAGCCCAAATAGACAGAACCTTTACAATGAGCAGTTCTTC
CDR3 protein: CASSPNRQNLYNEQFF
J gene: TRBJ2-1
V gene: TRBV9
clone size: -
D gene: -

CDR3 DNA: TGTGCAAGTCGCTTAGGTATTCAGGGGACACCCCTTAAAGAGACCCAGTACTTC
CDR3 protein: CASRLGIQGTPLKETQYF
J gene: TRBJ2-5
V gene: TRBV12-2
clone size: -
D gene: -

CDR3 DNA: TGCAGCGTTGTTCTGGTTGGAGGTCCGGGCACTGAAGCTTTCTTT
CDR3 protein: CSVVLVGGPGTEAFF
J gene: TRBJ1-1
V gene: TRBV29-1
clone size: -
D gene: -

CDR3 DNA: TGTGCCAGCAGTGAAGCCCAGCGGGGGGGCAATGAGCAGTTCTTC
CDR3 protein: CASSEAQRGGNEQFF
J gene: TRBJ2-1
V gene: TRBV2
clone size: -
D gene: TRBD2

CDR3 DNA: TGTGCCAGCAGCTTACAGGTCTCTGGGGCCAACGTCCTGACTTTC
CDR3 protein: CASSLQVSGANVLTF
J gene: TRBJ2-6
V gene: TRBV7-9
clone size: -
D gene: -

CDR3 DNA: TGTGCCACCAGCAGGCCTAGCGTTGGGCTGAACGAGCAGTACTTC
CDR3 protein: CATSRPSVGLNEQYF
J gene: TRBJ2-7
V gene: TRBV15
clone size: -
D gene: -

CDR3 DNA: TGCGCCAGCAGCCAAGAATCGAGTGGCACTGAAGCTTTCTTT
CDR3 protein: CASSQESSGTEAFF
J gene: TRBJ1-1
V gene: TRBV4-3
clone size: -
D gene: -

CDR3 DNA: TGCGCCAGCAGCCACCATTCCGCACAGGGGGACTCTGGGGCCAACGTCCTGACTTTC
CDR3 protein: CASSHHSAQGDSGANVLTF
J gene: TRBJ2-6
V gene: TRBV4-1
clone size: -
D gene: TRBD1

CDR3 DNA: TGTGCCACCAGTGACCCAACTAGCGCAGATACGCAGTATTTT
CDR3 protein: CATSDPTSADTQYF
J gene: TRBJ2-3
V gene: TRBV24-1
clone size: -
D gene: TRBD2

CDR3 DNA: TGTGCCAGCAGCACTAGCGGGGGGGAGACCCAGTACTTC
CDR3 protein: CASSTSGGETQYF
J gene: TRBJ2-5
V gene: TRBV28
clone size: -
D gene: TRBD2

CDR3 DNA: TGCGCCAGCAGCCCTGGCCTGGGGGCCAACGTCCTGACTTTC
CDR3 protein: CASSPGLGANVLTF
J gene: TRBJ2-6
V gene: TRBV4-3
clone size: -
D gene: -

CDR3 DNA: TGTGCCGGACATCACCTGAACACCGGGGAGCTGTTTTTT
CDR3 protein: CAGHHLNTGELFF
J gene: TRBJ2-2
V gene: TRBV12-3/TRBV12-4
clone size: -
D gene: -

CDR3 DNA: TGTGCCAGCAGTGGTCCGACTAGCGGAGCAGTCTACGAGCAGTACTTC
CDR3 protein: CASSGPTSGAVYEQYF
J gene: TRBJ2-7
V gene: TRBV6-1
clone size: -
D gene: TRBD2

CDR3 DNA: TGTGCCTGGAGCGGCAGGAGGAAAACTGAAGCTTTCTTT
CDR3 protein: CAWSGRRKTEAFF
J gene: TRBJ1-1
V gene: TRBV30
clone size: many
D gene: -

CDR3 DNA: TGTGCCAGCAGCTTAGCGTTCTCAGGCAATGAGCAGTTCTTC
CDR3 protein: CASSLAFSGNEQFF
J gene: TRBJ2-1
V gene: TRBV7-9
clone size: -
D gene: -

CDR3 DNA: TGTGCCAGCTCACCTGGCGGGACAGGGTTCCAAGAGACCCAGTACTTC
CDR3 protein: CASSPGGTGFQETQYF
J gene: TRBJ2-5
V gene: TRBV18
clone size: -
D gene: TRBD1

CDR3 DNA: TGTGCCAGCAGCTTACGTACGGGGACAGGGTTCGAGACCCAGTACTTC
CDR3 protein: CASSLRTGTGFETQYF
J gene: TRBJ2-5
V gene: TRBV5-4
clone size: -
D gene: TRBD1

CDR3 DNA: TGCAGCGTTGATGCGGGAGGAGAGACCCAGTACTTC
CDR3 protein: CSVDAGGETQYF
J gene: TRBJ2-5
V gene: TRBV29-1
clone size: -
D gene: TRBD2

CDR3 DNA: TGTGCCACCAGTGGGGGGGACAATGAGCAGTTCTTC
CDR3 protein: CATSGGDNEQFF
J gene: TRBJ2-1
V gene: TRBV24-1
clone size: -
D gene: -

CDR3 DNA: TGTGCCAGCAGCTTAACAGAGATCTCTGGAAACACCATATATTTT
CDR3 protein: CASSLTEISGNTIYF
J gene: TRBJ1-3
V gene: TRBV7-6
clone size: -
D gene: -

CDR3 DNA: TGTGCCAGCAGCCCGGGGAGGGGATTCTATGGCTACACCTTC
CDR3 protein: CASSPGRGFYGYTF
J gene: TRBJ1-2
V gene: TRBV3-1/TRBV3-2
clone size: -
D gene: -

CDR3 DNA: TGTGCCAGCAGTCTGAGCTTAGTTGGAAACACCATATATTTT
CDR3 protein: CASSLSLVGNTIYF
J gene: TRBJ1-3
V gene: TRBV9
clone size: -
D gene: -

CDR3 DNA: TGCGCCAGCAGCTTGGGTAGTTCACCCCTCCACTTT
CDR3 protein: CASSLGSSPLHF
J gene: TRBJ1-6
V gene: TRBV5-1
clone size: once
D gene: -

CDR3 DNA: TGTGCCAGCAGCGGCCGAAACCAAGAGACCCAGTACTTC
CDR3 protein: CASSGRNQETQYF
J gene: TRBJ2-5
V gene: TRBV11-3
clone size: -
D gene: -

CDR3 DNA: TGTGCCACCAGTGACCGGACCGGGACTAGCGGGGGTTGGGATACGCAGTATTTT
CDR3 protein: CATSDRTGTSGGWDTQYF
J gene: TRBJ2-3
V gene: TRBV24-1
clone size: -
D gene: TRBD2